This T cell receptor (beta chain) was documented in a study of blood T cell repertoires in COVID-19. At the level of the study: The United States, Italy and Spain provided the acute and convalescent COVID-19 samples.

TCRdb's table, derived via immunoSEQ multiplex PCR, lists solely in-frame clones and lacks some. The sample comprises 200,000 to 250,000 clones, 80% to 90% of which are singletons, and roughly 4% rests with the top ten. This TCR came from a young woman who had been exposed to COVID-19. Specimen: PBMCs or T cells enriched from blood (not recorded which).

The CDR3 sequence: CASSLSRGQTEAFF. The CDR3 bases are TGTGCCAGCAGCTTATCGAGGGGGCAGACTGAAGCTTTCTTT. The genes are TRBV7-2 and TRBJ1-1; 7 nucleotides line up with TRBD1. With V trimmed by 2 bases and J by 5 bases, 5 bases remained unmatched. Germline values: CDR1 SGHTA, CDR2 FQGNSA. This CDR3 spans 14 amino acids.